Below, 27 T cell receptor beta chains from the same sample are listed, as sequenced in a study of T cells after yellow fever vaccination (dated by TCRdb to the late 2010s). The library was obtained by 5' RACE. Sequencer: Illumina NovaSeq 6000. Using fastp trimming at Q25 and MiXCR clonotype assembly, TCRdb reanalyzed the public sequencing data and kept in-frame beta chains. Every CDR3 protein is listed once, alongside the most common genes and DNA of its rows. The sample data list about 310,000 distinct CDR3 sequences, and more than 3% of these were observed just once. Of the sample, 20% to 25% is held by the ten largest clones. The treatment or condition label for this specimen denotes: live attenuated yellow fever vaccine strain. Sequences were derived from PBMCs, sampled on the day of the yellow fever booster vaccination. These receptors were obtained from a man aged 18 to 29 who received the YFV17D yellow fever vaccine.

This clonotype was detected many times. The chain joins TRBV6-2 or TRBV6-3 to TRBJ2-7, with TRBD2 identical over 12 bases. Germline-derived CDR1 and CDR2 are MNHEY and SVGEGT. J was trimmed by 6 bases and V by 7 bases; bases with no gene match: 7. The CDR3 spans 14 residues. Here the CDR3 reads CASTGLAGWFEQYF. The CDR3 nucleotides are TGTGCCAGCACCGGACTAGCGGGGTGGTTCGAGCAGTACTTC.

This clonotype was seen a few times. This sequence joins TRBV28 and TRBJ1-6, with D possibly TRBD1 on 5 matching bases. V was pared by 2 bases and J by 13 bases, with 9 bases between. From germline, CDR1 is MDHEN and CDR2 SYDVKM. The CDR3 runs 12 residues. The CDR3 loop reads CASSLQGDPLHF. The CDR3 nucleotides are TGTGCCAGCAGTTTACAGGGAGATCCCCTCCACTTT.

The chain carries TRBV5-1 and TRBJ1-1; 7 bases agree with TRBD1. The CDR3 totals 14 residues. CDR1 and CDR2 (germline): SGHRS, YFSETQ. Trimming removed 8 bases from V and 5 bases from J; junction bases left unmatched: 12. CDR3 in DNA: TGCGCCAGTACTACCGGCCCAGGGGGGACTGAAGCTTTCTTT. It codes for CASTTGPGGTEAFF.

This clonotype has a handful of counts. As DNA, the CDR3 is TGTGCCAGCAGATTCAGCGGGGGGGCCTACGAGCAGTACTTC. This translates into CASRFSGGAYEQYF. This rearrangement joins TRBV13 to TRBJ2-7, with TRBD2 matching over 10 bases. The V and J ends lost 6 bases and 2 bases, in that order; junction bases with no gene match: 4. CDR3 size: 14 residues. Germline CDR1 PRHDT, CDR2 FYEKMQ (reference sequence).

This clonotype was counted many times. The V and J genes are TRBV5-1 and TRBJ2-7, with D maybe TRBD2 (5 bases). The germline V gene encodes CDR1 SGHRS and CDR2 YFSETQ. V dropped 5 bases and J dropped 6 bases, with 15 bases sitting between them. CDR3 size: 13 residues. The CDR3 region is CASSPPEVGEQYF. The CDR3 bases are TGCGCCAGCAGTCCCCCGGAGGTCGGCGAGCAGTACTTC.

V usage is TRBV7-2 and J usage is TRBJ1-5; D is unresolved. The germline V and J ends were trimmed by 4 bases and 3 bases, with 10 bases remaining between them. CDR1 SGHTA and CDR2 FQGNSA come from the germline V gene. This CDR3 spans 14 amino acids. CDR3 DNA: TGTGCCAGCAGCTGGTCAGACACCAATCAGCCCCAGCATTTT. This encodes CASSWSDTNQPQHF.

This chain connects TRBV6-2 or TRBV6-3 to TRBJ1-4; no firm D call. Germline CDR1 reads MNHEY; CDR2 reads SVGEGT. V was cut by 0 bases and J by 2 bases, with 7 bases left in between. CDR3 length equals 15 residues. The CDR3 region has the DNA TGTGCCAGCAGTTACTCGAGAACTACTAATGAAAAACTGTTTTTT. This translates into CASSYSRTTNEKLFF.

The J gene is TRBJ2-3, the V gene TRBV7-2; no definite D call. The length of the CDR3 is 13 residues. Germline V gene sequence: CDR1 SGHTA, CDR2 FQGNSA. Between the trimmed V and J ends, which lost 3 bases and 5 bases, there was a span of 9 bases. The CDR3 bases are TGTGCCAGCAGCTTTAGTTTCGTAGATACGCAGTATTTT. Residues: CASSFSFVDTQYF.

This clonotype occurred a few times. The rearrangement links TRBV6-5 to TRBJ1-1, with TRBD1 as a possible D gene (5 bases). This CDR3 is built from 12 residues. Germline loops: CDR1 MNHEY, CDR2 SVGAGI. Trimming cost V 2 bases and J 11 bases, with 12 bases left between them. The CDR3 bases are TGTGCCAGCAGTTACACCGGAGGGGTCGCTTTCTTT. It encodes CASSYTGGVAFF.

This clonotype was detected many times. The chain links TRBV29-1 to TRBJ2-5; 7 nucleotides line up with TRBD2. Germline-derived CDR1 and CDR2 are SQVTM and ANQGSEA. Trimming took 4 bases from V and 3 from J; bases not matched to a gene: 5. The CDR3 runs to 13 residues. The CDR3 DNA reads as TGCAGCGTTGCCACTAGCGCGGAAGAGACCCAGTACTTC. Amino acids: CSVATSAEETQYF.

V and J are TRBV25-1 and TRBJ1-3, with D possibly being TRBD1 (6 bases). Trimming removed 0 bases from V and 0 bases from J, with 9 bases in between. The CDR3 consists of 16 residues. CDR1 is MGHDK and CDR2 is SYGVNS in the germline V gene. The CDR3 DNA sequence: TGTGCCAGCAGTGAATATTTGGGGGCCTCTGGAAACACCATATATTTT. Encoded protein: CASSEYLGASGNTIYF. The full variable domain, rest sourced from reference TRBV25-1 and TRBJ1-3, is EADIYQTPRYLVIGTGKKITLECSQTMGHDKMYWYQQDPGMELHLIHYSYGVNSTEKGDLSSESTVSRIRTEHFPLTLESARPSHTSQYLCASSEYLGASGNTIYFGEGSWLTVV.

This clonotype appeared a few times. CDR3 sequence reads: CSARGGATNTGELFF. DNA for the CDR3: TGCAGTGCTAGAGGGGGGGCCACCAACACCGGGGAGCTGTTTTTT. The V gene is TRBV20-1, the J gene TRBJ2-2, with D perhaps given as TRBD1 or TRBD2 (6 bases each). V was shortened by 1 base and J by 2 bases, with 11 bases between the two germline ends. The germline CDR1 and CDR2 sequences are DFQATT and SNEGSKA (reference sequence). The CDR3 covers 15 residues.

This clonotype was recorded at least ten times. This chain uses TRBV10-3 with TRBJ2-7; the match to TRBD1 covers 7 bases. This CDR3 is built from 13 residues. With V trimmed by 5 bases and J by 4 bases, 5 bases remained unmatched. CDR1 and CDR2 (germline): ENHRY, SYGVKD. CDR3 sequence: CAISPGQRYEQYF. CDR3 DNA: TGTGCCATCAGTCCGGGACAGAGATACGAGCAGTACTTC.

Ten or more counts support this clonotype. The V call is TRBV7-9, the J call TRBJ2-2, with D tentatively TRBD1 (6 bases). CDR1 is SEHNR, CDR2 FQNEAQ, per germline (reference sequence). The CDR3 loop spans 15 amino acids. V shed 5 bases and J shed 5 bases, with 15 bases lying between them. The CDR3 protein is CASSPKTGRTGELFF. In DNA, the CDR3 is TGTGCCAGCAGCCCCAAGACAGGTCGAACCGGGGAGCTGTTTTTT.

This chain links TRBV7-9 with TRBJ2-4; D gene unclear. CDR3 length: 16 residues. The germline CDR1 and CDR2 sequences are SEHNR and FQNEAQ (reference sequence). With 3 bases removed from V and 1 base from J, the gap between germline ends came to 13 bases. CDR3 nucleotide sequence: TGTGCCAGCAGCTTCGAACCTTTGGGGGCCAAAAACATTCAGTACTTC. This gives the protein CASSFEPLGAKNIQYF.

This clonotype has just a few counts. The chain joins TRBV28 to TRBJ1-5; TRBD1 is a possible D gene (5 bases). Germline V CDR1 and CDR2: MDHEN, SYDVKM. This CDR3 is 13 amino acids long. The V and J ends lost 4 bases and 4 bases respectively, with 8 bases between them. The CDR3 loop reads CASSWEGNQPQHF. DNA of the CDR3: TGTGCCAGCAGTTGGGAGGGGAATCAGCCCCAGCATTTT.

The V gene is TRBV7-2, the J gene TRBJ2-3, with TRBD2 identical over 7 bases. V gave up 2 bases and J gave up 2 bases; unmatched junction bases: 7. The CDR3 has 16 amino acids. CDR1 is SGHTA and CDR2 is FQGNSA in the germline V gene. The CDR3 sequence: CASSLMAGETTDTQYF. Here the CDR3 DNA reads TGTGCCAGCAGCTTAATGGCGGGGGAGACCACAGATACGCAGTATTTT.

In its sample, this clonotype was seen many times. The genes are TRBV5-6 and TRBJ2-5; D gene ambiguous. The germline CDR1 and CDR2 sequences are SGHDT and YYEEEE. The CDR3 length is 13 residues. Between the trimmed V and J ends, which lost 0 bases and 5 bases, there was a span of 8 bases. For the CDR3, the DNA is TGTGCCAGCAGCTTGGCGAAAGGGGAGACCCAGTACTTC. As protein: CASSLAKGETQYF.

This clonotype was seen more than once but under ten times. This CDR3 is CASSLALLGVETQYF. In DNA form, the CDR3 reads TGTGCCAGCAGCTTAGCGCTCCTGGGGGTCGAGACCCAGTACTTC. The chain employs TRBV7-9 and TRBJ2-5; tentatively, D is TRBD1 or TRBD2 (5 bases each). Trimming left V 0 bases short and J 5 bases short, with 13 bases between. In germline, CDR1 is SEHNR, CDR2 FQNEAQ (reference sequence). The CDR3 spans 15 residues. The full variable domain, in which reference TRBV7-9 and TRBJ2-5 provide the parts outside the CDR3, is DTGVSQNPRHKITKRGQNVTFRCDPISEHNRLYWYRQTLGQGPEFLTYFQNEAQLEKSRLLSDRFSAERPKGSFSTLEIQRTEQGDSAMYLCASSLALLGVETQYFGPGTRLLVL.

This clonotype was observed a few times. The chain joins TRBV18 to TRBJ2-1; D is perhaps TRBD1 or TRBD2 (5 bases each). CDR1 is KGHSH and CDR2 is LQKENI in the germline V gene. Trimming stripped 3 bases from V and 6 bases from J, with 12 bases between. The CDR3 spans 14 residues. The CDR3 DNA reads as TGTGCCAGCTCACCCCCCCGGGACGGCAATGAGCAGTTCTTC. It encodes CASSPPRDGNEQFF.

DNA of the CDR3: TGCGCCAGCAGCTTGGGATTGGAGAATACGCAGTATTTT. Translating gives CASSLGLENTQYF. The gene calls are TRBV5-1 and TRBJ2-3, with D hard to call. The CDR3 consists of 13 residues. CDR1 SGHRS and CDR2 YFSETQ come from the germline V gene. V lost 0 bases and J 7 bases, leaving 9 bases between the germline ends.

This clonotype was picked up many times. The rearrangement uses TRBV5-1 and TRBJ2-3, with 7 bases aligning to TRBD1. V was clipped by 4 bases and J by 2 bases; unmatched bases: 7. CDR3 length: 15 amino acids. Germline-derived CDR1 and CDR2 are SGHRS and YFSETQ. The CDR3 DNA sequence: TGCGCCAGCAGCCATCCGACAGGGCCCACAGATACGCAGTATTTT. Its translation is CASSHPTGPTDTQYF.

This clonotype was seen repeatedly, ten times or more. The J gene is TRBJ1-6, the V gene TRBV9; 10 bases align to TRBD1. The CDR3 runs 14 residues. Germline values: CDR1 SGDLS, CDR2 YYNGEE. V dropped 4 bases and J dropped 7; count of bases not matched to a gene: 2. The CDR3 nucleotides are TGTGCCAGCAGCCCGGGACAGGGGAATTCACCCCTCCACTTT. Translation: CASSPGQGNSPLHF.

This clonotype was seen ten or more times. This rearrangement joins TRBV25-1 to TRBJ2-7; the match to TRBD1 covers 9 bases. The CDR3 sequence is 17 residues long. V lost 7 bases, J lost 2 bases, and 15 bases stayed unmatched. Germline V CDR1 and CDR2: MGHDK, SYGVNS. CDR3 sequence: CASNGGGQGRTTYEQYF. The CDR3 DNA reads TGTGCCAGCAATGGGGGAGGACAGGGGCGGACGACCTACGAGCAGTACTTC.

The V and J genes are TRBV11-2 and TRBJ2-7; 10 bases are shared with TRBD2. V gave up 2 bases and J gave up 4 bases; unmatched junction bases: 5. The CDR3 length is 15 residues. Germline-derived CDR1 and CDR2 are SGHAT and FQNNGV. CDR3 bases: TGTGCCAGCAGCTTACGGCCTAGCGGGAGTTACGAGCAGTACTTC. Protein sequence: CASSLRPSGSYEQYF.

A note on this clonotype: This may arise from a read error, as a much more abundant clone is one base away. This chain joins TRBV28 and TRBJ1-5; unclear D gene. V was pared by 6 bases and J by 2 bases, with 14 bases between. Germline V gene lookup returns CDR1 MDHEN and CDR2 SYDVKM. CDR3 length: 15 amino acids. DNA for the CDR3: TGTGCCAGCAGGTTAGGTCAAAGTGGCAATCAGCCCCAGCATTTT. Amino acid sequence: CASRLGQSGNQPQHF.

V usage is TRBV18 and J usage is TRBJ2-5; 8 bases are shared with TRBD1. CDR3 length: 16 residues. Trimming removed 0 bases from V and 3 bases from J; junction bases left unmatched: 6. Germline CDR1 KGHSH, CDR2 LQKENI. CDR3 DNA sequence: TGTGCCAGCTCACCACCCGAGACAGGGGTTGAAGAGACCCAGTACTTC. It is translated as CASSPPETGVEETQYF.